Each of the 29 T cell receptor beta chains below was sequenced from the same sample in a study of monozygotic twins with inflammatory bowel disease. TCRdb reanalyzed the 5' RACE reads and collapses them to one entry per CDR3 protein, without DNA. The record lists approximately 160,000 distinct CDR3 sequences, of which the ten most abundant hold around 6.8%. Sequenced material: blood. The origin of the receptors is a human donor with ulcerative colitis or Crohn's disease, or a healthy co-twin of an affected twin (not recorded which).

The V call is TRBV10-3, the J call TRBJ2-7; TCRdb lists TRBD2, though no DNA is available to test this call. CDR1 is ENHRY, CDR2 SYGVKD, per germline. The CDR3 is 11 amino acids. The CDR3 spells CAISLTSGMYF.

The chain has TRBV20-1 and TRBJ2-3; without DNA, the TCRdb call of TRBD2 cannot be checked. Germline assignment: CDR1 DFQATT and CDR2 SNEGSKA (reference sequence). The length of the CDR3 is 14 residues. The CDR3 sequence is CSALGTSGTDTQYF.

This sequence joins TRBV14 and TRBJ2-7; TCRdb calls TRBD1, which cannot be checked without DNA. Germline loops: CDR1 SGHDN, CDR2 FVKESK. The CDR3 is 15 residues long. The CDR3 sequence: CASSQPGTGEYEQYF. Full variable domain (remainder filled in from reference TRBV14 and TRBJ2-7): EAGVTQFPSHSVIEKGQTVTLRCDPISGHDNLYWYRRVMGKEIKFLLHFVKESKQDESGMPNNRFLAERTGGTYSTLKVQPAELEDSGVYFCASSQPGTGEYEQYFGPGTRLTVT.

V and J are TRBV20-1 and TRBJ2-7. The CDR3 is 11 residues long. Looked up from germline, CDR1 is DFQATT and CDR2 is SNEGSKA (reference sequence). This CDR3 reads CSANIRWEQYF.

This chain links TRBV29-1 with TRBJ2-1; TCRdb selects TRBD1, and the lack of DNA leaves this call unchecked. This CDR3 contains 15 residues. CDR1 SQVTM and CDR2 ANQGSEA come from the germline V gene. The CDR3 is CSASRRGISHNEQFF.

V is TRBV10-3 and J is TRBJ2-5; TCRdb's D call, TRBD1, is unchecked because there is no DNA. The CDR3 has 14 amino acids. Germline CDR1 and CDR2: ENHRY and SYGVKD. The CDR3 sequence is CAISLDRMGETQYF.

The chain uses TRBV12-3 or TRBV12-4 and TRBJ1-1; TCRdb outputs TRBD1, but without DNA this stays unchecked. The CDR3 sequence is 14 residues long. The CDR3 sequence: CASSSGTPNTEAFF.

The chain combines TRBV30 with TRBJ1-4. Germline V CDR1 and CDR2: GTSNPN, SVGIG (reference sequence). The CDR3 is 14 residues long. CDR3: CAWSVGKTSEKLFF.

This chain uses TRBV7-6 with TRBJ2-4; lacking DNA, the TRBD1 call made by TCRdb goes unchecked. Germline V gene lookup returns CDR1 SGHVS and CDR2 FNYEAQ. The CDR3 loop spans 13 amino acids. This CDR3 reads CASSPGQGALQYF.

The chain is built from TRBV5-5 and TRBJ2-7; with no DNA, the TCRdb D assignment of TRBD2 cannot be verified. The germline CDR1 and CDR2 sequences are SGHKS and YYEKEE (reference sequence). There are 16 residues in the CDR3. The CDR3 loop reads CASSFNPGLAGYEQYF.

The V call is TRBV30, the J call TRBJ1-4. The germline gives CDR1 GTSNPN, CDR2 SVGIG (reference sequence). CDR3 length: 14 amino acids. The CDR3 is CAWSLAATNEKLFF.

This sequence joins TRBV7-9 and TRBJ1-4; absent DNA, TCRdb's TRBD1 call cannot be checked. In germline, CDR1 is SEHNR, CDR2 FQNEAQ (reference sequence). This CDR3 contains 17 residues. This chain's CDR3 is CASSPHWGDRGNEKLFF.

This chain links TRBV2 with TRBJ2-6. There are 17 residues in the CDR3. The germline CDR1 and CDR2 sequences are SNHLY and FYNNEI. CDR3 protein: CASSETRGGSGANVLTF.

V is TRBV6-1 and J is TRBJ1-2. CDR3 size: 16 residues. The V gene's germline CDR1 is MNHNS and CDR2 SASEGT. The chain's CDR3 is CASSTVPGANNYGYTF.

The V gene is TRBV25-1, the J gene TRBJ2-1; with no DNA, the TCRdb D assignment of TRBD2 cannot be verified. The CDR3 contains 19 residues. Germline assignment: CDR1 MGHDK and CDR2 SYGVNS. This CDR3 is CASSESVGSGRFSYNEQFF.

The rearrangement links TRBV29-1 to TRBJ2-1; TCRdb returns TRBD1, unconfirmable since there is no DNA. The CDR3 extends over 13 amino acids. Germline assignment: CDR1 SQVTM and CDR2 ANQGSEA. This CDR3 reads CSVARDSNNEQFF.

CDR3 residues: CASSFHRVSGELFF. The V gene is TRBV9, the J gene TRBJ2-2. The V gene's germline CDR1 is SGDLS and CDR2 YYNGEE. CDR3 length: 14 amino acids.

The chain joins TRBV5-1 to TRBJ2-1; TCRdb picks TRBD1, but there is no DNA to check that call. The length of the CDR3 is 16 residues. Germline lookup yields CDR1 SGHRS and CDR2 YFSETQ. The CDR3 loop reads CASSPGTGGSYNEQFF.

This chain connects TRBV12-3 or TRBV12-4 to TRBJ1-5. The CDR3 extends over 13 amino acids. CDR3 residues: CASNLGFDQPQHF.

The chain uses TRBV28 and TRBJ2-3; checking the TCRdb D call of TRBD1 is not possible without DNA. This CDR3 spans 12 amino acids. Germline lookup yields CDR1 MDHEN and CDR2 SYDVKM. The CDR3 is CASMAPGHTQYF. Drawing the rest from reference TRBV28 and TRBJ2-3, the complete variable domain is DVKVTQSSRYLVKRTGEKVFLECVQDMDHENMFWYRQDPGLGLRLIYFSYDVKMKEKGDIPEGYSVSREKKERFSLILESASTNQTSMYLCASMAPGHTQYFGPGTRLTVL.

The chain links TRBV29-1 to TRBJ1-2; the TCRdb call, TRBD1, lacks DNA for checking. Germline loops: CDR1 SQVTM, CDR2 ANQGSEA. This CDR3 has 11 amino acids. This chain's CDR3 is CSVAGVDGYTF.

The CDR3 spells CASSLGQGRAAGELFF. V gene TRBV5-4 combines with J gene TRBJ2-2; the D call from TCRdb, TRBD1, cannot be confirmed without DNA. CDR1 and CDR2 (germline): SGHNT, YYREEE (reference sequence). The CDR3 totals 16 residues.

V is TRBV29-1 and J is TRBJ1-1. Germline V CDR1 and CDR2: SQVTM, ANQGSEA. The CDR3 extends over 12 amino acids. The CDR3 spells CSVGRGSLGAFF.

The gene calls are TRBV5-1 and TRBJ1-1; TCRdb gives TRBD1 as the D gene, but with no DNA this cannot be confirmed. Germline V CDR1 and CDR2: SGHRS, YFSETQ. The CDR3 sequence is 15 residues long. The CDR3: CASSKTGGEHTEAFF.

The chain couples TRBV6-6 to TRBJ1-3. The CDR3 extends over 12 amino acids. Germline values: CDR1 MNHNY, CDR2 SVGAGI (reference sequence). CDR3 sequence: CASSDPPLTIYF.

The chain couples TRBV5-1 to TRBJ2-6. Germline-derived CDR1 and CDR2 are SGHRS and YFSETQ. The CDR3 has 16 amino acids. CDR3 in amino acids: CASSLGQGSGANVLTF. Full variable domain (outside the CDR3, taken from reference TRBV5-1 and TRBJ2-6): KAGVTQTPRYLIKTRGQQVTLSCSPISGHRSVSWYQQTPGQGLQFLFEYFSETQRNKGNFPGRFSGRQFSNSRSEMNVSTLELGDSALYLCASSLGQGSGANVLTFGAGSRLTVL.

The chain combines TRBV5-6 with TRBJ2-4. Germline CDR1 is SGHDT and CDR2 is YYEEEE. The CDR3 covers 12 residues. CDR3 in amino acids: CASSLVGQIQYF.

The chain uses TRBV5-4 and TRBJ2-2. CDR1 is SGHNT and CDR2 is YYREEE in the germline V gene (reference sequence). CDR3 length equals 13 residues. CDR3 in amino acids: CATSVANTGELFF.

The chain carries TRBV28 and TRBJ2-7; TCRdb's D gene call, TRBD2, goes unchecked for lack of DNA. Germline-derived CDR1 and CDR2 are MDHEN and SYDVKM. This CDR3 contains 14 residues. Here the CDR3 reads CASSPLLTTYEQYF.